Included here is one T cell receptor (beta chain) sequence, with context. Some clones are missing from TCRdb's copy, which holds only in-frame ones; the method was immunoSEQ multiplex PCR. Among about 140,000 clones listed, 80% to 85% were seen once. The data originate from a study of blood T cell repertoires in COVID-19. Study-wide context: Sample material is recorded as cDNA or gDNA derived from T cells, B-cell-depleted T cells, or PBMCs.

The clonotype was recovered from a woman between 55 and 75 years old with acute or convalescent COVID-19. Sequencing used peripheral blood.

For the CDR3, the DNA is TGTGCCACCAGCAGAGTCAGGGGAGGGACAGATACGCAGTATTTT. It encodes CATSRVRGGTDTQYF. J is TRBJ2-3 and V is TRBV15; D is perhaps TRBD2 (7 bases). Trimming took off 1 base at V and 3 bases at J, with 11 bases between the two ends. The germline V gene has CDR1 LNHNV and CDR2 YYDKDF (reference sequence). The CDR3 spans 15 residues.